The 5 T cell receptor beta chains presented below share a single source sample, sequenced in a study of blood T cells in healthy people across ages. A second PCR, run for roughly 6 to 11 cycles, used a sample-barcoded 5' primer plus a J-beta primer mix. TCRdb re-derived calls from the 5' RACE reads in MiXCR, one entry per CDR3 protein. The profile shows 1,800,000 or so distinct CDR3 sequences, about 39% of them singletons. Sequencing was performed on blood. The source is a human donor in good health.

This clonotype was counted only a few times. CDR3 bases: TGTGCCAGCAGCCAAGATCGGGGACAGGCCTATGGCTACACCTTC. Translated: CASSQDRGQAYGYTF. The chain carries TRBV4-2 and TRBJ1-2; TRBD1 matches 8 bases. The CDR3 consists of 15 residues. Germline trimming cut 0 bases from V and 4 bases from J; bases unmatched to any gene: 4. Looked up from germline, CDR1 is LGHNA and CDR2 is YNFKEQ.

The rearrangement uses TRBV20-1 and TRBJ1-4; D may be TRBD1 (5 bases). V was shortened by 4 bases and J by 6 bases, with 15 bases between the two germline ends. The CDR3 covers 14 residues. The germline CDR1 and CDR2 sequences are DFQATT and SNEGSKA (reference sequence). CDR3 DNA sequence: TGCAGTGCTATTACGGTGGTCAGGGATGAAAAACTGTTTTTT. It encodes CSAITVVRDEKLFF.

The chain is built from TRBV9 and TRBJ1-2; TRBD1 matches 10 bases. With 3 bases clipped from V and 5 bases from J, the junction kept 16 bases outside the gene matches. This CDR3 has 18 amino acids. Germline V gene sequence: CDR1 SGDLS, CDR2 YYNGEE. The CDR3 region is CASSAAQEGQGNTYGYTF. CDR3 nucleotide sequence: TGTGCCAGCAGCGCGGCGCAGGAGGGACAGGGGAACACTTATGGCTACACCTTC.

V is TRBV20-1 and J is TRBJ1-2; D uncertain. The CDR3 sequence is 12 residues long. Germline V gene lookup returns CDR1 DFQATT and CDR2 SNEGSKA (reference sequence). Trimming left V 6 bases short and J 8 bases short, with 16 bases between. In nucleotides, the CDR3 is TGCAGTGCCTCGACGGTAAGGTCGGGCTACACCTTC. This codes for CSASTVRSGYTF.

As regards this clonotype: The junction shows a germline mismatch at one end, possibly a read error. The chain uses TRBV7-2 and TRBJ1-4, with 7 bases matching TRBD1. The CDR3 is 14 amino acids. The germline gives CDR1 SGHTA, CDR2 FQGNSA. The CDR3 DNA reads TGTGCCAGCAGACCCGGGACAGCTAATGAAAAACGGTTTTTT. Translating gives CASRPGTANEKRFF.